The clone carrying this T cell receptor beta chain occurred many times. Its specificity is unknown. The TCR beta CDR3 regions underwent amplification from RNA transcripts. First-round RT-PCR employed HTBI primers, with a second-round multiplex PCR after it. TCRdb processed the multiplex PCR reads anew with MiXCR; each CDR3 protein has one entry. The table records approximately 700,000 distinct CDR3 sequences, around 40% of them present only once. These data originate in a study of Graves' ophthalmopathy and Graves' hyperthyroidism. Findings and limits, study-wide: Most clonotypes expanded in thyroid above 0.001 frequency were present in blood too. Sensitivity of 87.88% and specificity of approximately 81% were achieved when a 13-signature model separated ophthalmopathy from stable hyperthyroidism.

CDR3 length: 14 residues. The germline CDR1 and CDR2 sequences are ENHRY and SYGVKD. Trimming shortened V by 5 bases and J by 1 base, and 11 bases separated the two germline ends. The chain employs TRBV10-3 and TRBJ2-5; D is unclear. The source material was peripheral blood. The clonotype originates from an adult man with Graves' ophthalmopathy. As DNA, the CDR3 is TGTGCCATCAGTTCCGACCAACTCCAAGAGACCCAGTACTTC. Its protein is CAISSDQLQETQYF.